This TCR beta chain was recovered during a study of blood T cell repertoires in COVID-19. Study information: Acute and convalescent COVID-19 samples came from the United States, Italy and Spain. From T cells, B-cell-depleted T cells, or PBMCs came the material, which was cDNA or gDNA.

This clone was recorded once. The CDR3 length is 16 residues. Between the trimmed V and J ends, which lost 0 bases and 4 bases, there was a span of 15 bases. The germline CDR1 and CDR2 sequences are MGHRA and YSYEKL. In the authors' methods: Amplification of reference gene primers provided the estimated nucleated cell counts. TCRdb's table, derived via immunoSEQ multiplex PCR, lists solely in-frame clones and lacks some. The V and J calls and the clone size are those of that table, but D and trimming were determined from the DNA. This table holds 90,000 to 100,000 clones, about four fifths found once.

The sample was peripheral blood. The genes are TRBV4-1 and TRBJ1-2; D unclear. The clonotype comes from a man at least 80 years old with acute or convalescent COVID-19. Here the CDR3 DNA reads TGCGCCAGCAGCCAAGATCAGTCGACTTCGGGCTATGGCTACACCTTC. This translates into CASSQDQSTSGYGYTF.